This entry lists 3 T cell receptor beta chains sequenced from one sample in a study of cytomegalovirus exposure and HLA in healthy donors. The PCR ran on 60 Vbeta and 13 Jbeta primers. Assay used: immunoSEQ multiplex PCR; TCRdb lists only in-frame clones, some missing. This sample has about 160,000 clones, with approximately 88% found just once. Sequenced sample: PBMCs. These receptors were obtained from a boy younger than 10 in good health and CMV-seronegative.

The chain joins TRBV7-2 to TRBJ1-6; D not certain. Germline CDR1 is SGHTA and CDR2 is FQGNSA. The V end was cut by 6 bases, the J end by 13 bases, with 16 bases between. The CDR3 is 13 residues long. The CDR3: CASSHGNRGPLHF. DNA of the CDR3: TGTGCCAGCAGTCATGGGAACCGGGGTCCCCTCCACTTT.

The chain links TRBV4-1 to TRBJ2-1, with 8 bases identical to TRBD2. CDR1 is MGHRA and CDR2 is YSYEKL in the germline V gene. Trimming removed 4 bases from V and 10 bases from J; junction bases left unmatched: 12. The CDR3 totals 15 residues. CDR3 bases: TGCGCCAGCAGCCCCGAGACTAGCGCCTTCAAGGAGCAGTTCTTC. It codes for CASSPETSAFKEQFF.

V gene TRBV6-6 combines with J gene TRBJ2-2; D is possibly TRBD2 (5 bases). V was pared by 3 bases and J by 7 bases, with 15 bases between. Germline V gene lookup returns CDR1 MNHNY and CDR2 SVGAGI (reference sequence). This CDR3 spans 15 amino acids. The CDR3 bases are TGTGCCAGCAGTTATCCTTCAGTCCGGGGCGGGGAGCTGTTTTTT. Its protein is CASSYPSVRGGELFF.